This T cell receptor beta chain emerged from a study of blood T cell repertoires in COVID-19. TCRdb's table, derived via immunoSEQ multiplex PCR, lists solely in-frame clones and lacks some. The top ten hold approximately 7.7% of the sample, which has under 200,000 clones, 84% seen once. Cohorts were determined from participant-reported clinical history. Each recovered donor of Cohort 3 presented with two negative PCRs, clearance, or symptom resolution. Sequenced material: PBMCs or T cells enriched from blood (not recorded which). The origin of this receptor is a woman aged 45-65 years who had recovered from COVID-19.

The CDR3 nucleotides read TGTGCCAGCAGCTTAGCTAGCACAGAGACCCAGTACTTC. It yields the protein CASSLASTETQYF. The V gene is TRBV7-2, the J gene TRBJ2-5; D unclear. V was cut by 0 bases and J by 4 bases, with 6 bases left in between. This CDR3 is 13 amino acids long. The germline V gene has CDR1 SGHTA and CDR2 FQGNSA.